The clone carrying this TCR beta chain was seen many times. Trimming shortened V by 0 bases and J by 3 bases, and 10 bases separated the two germline ends. This CDR3 has 14 residues. Germline lookup yields CDR1 SGDLS and CDR2 YYNGEE. The sample comes from a study of T cells in Graves' hyperthyroidism and ophthalmopathy. Not enrolled were patients with uncontrolled infection, other autoimmune disease, pregnancy or lactation. The TCR beta CDR3 regions underwent amplification using RNA transcripts as the source. An initial round of RT-PCR targeting the TCR CDR3 relied on the HTBI primer set. TCRdb passed the multiplex PCR reads through MiXCR, listing each CDR3 protein once. This sample has hundreds of thousands of distinct CDR3 sequences, with over 35% found just once.

This sequence was found in a young man with Graves' hyperthyroidism. The rearrangement links TRBV9 to TRBJ2-7; D is uncertain. The sample comprised blood. CDR3 sequence (DNA): TGTGCCAGCAGCGTAGATGGAGTTAACTACGAGCAGTACTTC. Its protein product is CASSVDGVNYEQYF.